What follows is one TCR beta chain and its context. The data belong to a study of technical replicates of blood from a handful of donors. Generated by immunoSEQ multiplex PCR, the TCRdb table keeps only in-frame clones and is missing some. The sample records fewer than 90,000 clones, 75% to 90% being singletons. The sequence came from a human donor in good health. The sequenced sample consisted of T cells isolated from PBMCs.

Here the CDR3 reads CASSFRPRDSFLAFF. In DNA, the CDR3 is TGCGCCAGCAGCTTTCGCCCCCGGGACAGTTTTTTGGCTTTCTTT. The chain has TRBV4-1 and TRBJ1-1, with 7 nucleotides matching TRBD1. The germline V gene has CDR1 MGHRA and CDR2 YSYEKL. J lost 11 bases, V lost 5 bases, and 17 bases had no gene match. The CDR3 contains 15 residues.